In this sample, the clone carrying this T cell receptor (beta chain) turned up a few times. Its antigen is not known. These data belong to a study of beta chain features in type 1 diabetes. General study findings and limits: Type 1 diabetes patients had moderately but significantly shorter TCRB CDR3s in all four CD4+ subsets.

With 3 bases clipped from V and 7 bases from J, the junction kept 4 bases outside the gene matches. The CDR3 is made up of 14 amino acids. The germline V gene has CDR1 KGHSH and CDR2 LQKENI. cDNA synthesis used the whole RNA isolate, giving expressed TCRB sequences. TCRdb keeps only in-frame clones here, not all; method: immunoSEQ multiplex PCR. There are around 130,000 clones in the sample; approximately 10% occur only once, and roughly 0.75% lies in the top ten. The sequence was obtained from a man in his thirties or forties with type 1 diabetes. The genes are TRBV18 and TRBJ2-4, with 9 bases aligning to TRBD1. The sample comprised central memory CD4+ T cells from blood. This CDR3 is CASSPTGGRNIQYF. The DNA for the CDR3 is TGTGCCAGCTCACCGACAGGGGGTCGGAACATTCAGTACTTC.